Listed here are 28 T cell receptor beta chains from one sample, sequenced in a study of cytomegalovirus exposure and HLA in healthy donors. Amplification used 60 Vbeta primers and 13 Jbeta primers. Generated by immunoSEQ multiplex PCR, the TCRdb table keeps only in-frame clones and is missing some. Of 150,000 to 200,000 clones in the sample, approximately 88% were seen once. Sequencing input: PBMCs. These receptors were taken from a man aged 25 to 40 in good health and CMV-seronegative.

The chain couples TRBV28 to TRBJ2-7, with 9 bases lining up with TRBD1. The CDR3 runs to 16 residues. Germline V lookup: CDR1 MDHEN, CDR2 SYDVKM. J was trimmed by 1 base and V by 3 bases; bases with no gene match: 7. CDR3 sequence reads: CASSFARDRVSYEQYF. The DNA of the CDR3 is TGTGCCAGCAGTTTCGCCCGGGACAGGGTTTCCTACGAGCAGTACTTC.

The count of this clone is one. This chain joins TRBV6-5 and TRBJ1-3; unclear D gene. Germline CDR1 reads MNHEY; CDR2 reads SVGAGI. CDR3 length: 15 amino acids. Trimming cost V 5 bases and J 0 bases, with 11 bases left between them. DNA for the CDR3: TGTGCCAGCAGTACCGGAGTCAACTCTGGAAACACCATATATTTT. Amino acids: CASSTGVNSGNTIYF.

This clone was seen just once. The junction departs from the called germline gene at one end, perhaps through a read error. This chain joins TRBV25-1 and TRBJ2-7; possibly TRBD1 for D (5 bases). The CDR3 extends over 13 amino acids. Per the germline V gene, CDR1 is MGHDK and CDR2 is SYGVNS. The CDR3 bases are TGTGCCGGCAGTGAATCAGGGCCTTACGAGCAGTACTTC. It translates to CAGSESGPYEQYF.

This chain joins TRBV23-1 and TRBJ1-5; TRBD1 is a possible D gene (5 bases). TRBV23-1 is identified as an open reading frame with a role that is uncertain. There are 16 residues in the CDR3. V lost 3 bases and J 4 bases, leaving 16 bases between the germline ends. CDR3: CASSQTKTVRNQPQHF. The CDR3 nucleotides are TGCGCCAGCAGTCAGACCAAGACAGTTCGTAATCAGCCCCAGCATTTT.

The chain employs TRBV18 and TRBJ1-2; D unclear. V shed 6 bases and J shed 1 base, with 15 bases lying between them. This CDR3 region has 15 residues. Germline CDR1 KGHSH, CDR2 LQKENI. CDR3 in amino acids: CASSPERVFNYGYTF. The CDR3 DNA reads as TGTGCCAGCTCCCCCGAGAGGGTGTTTAACTATGGCTACACCTTC.

The chain joins TRBV5-1 to TRBJ2-7; maybe TRBD1 (5 bases). The V gene's germline CDR1 is SGHRS and CDR2 YFSETQ. The V end was cut by 4 bases, the J end by 6 bases, with 17 bases between. This CDR3 contains 14 residues. The CDR3 region is CASSRLQTVSEQYF. CDR3 DNA: TGCGCCAGCAGCCGCCTACAGACAGTCTCCGAGCAGTACTTC. The full variable domain, with the rest looked up from reference TRBV5-1 and TRBJ2-7, is KAGVTQTPRYLIKTRGQQVTLSCSPISGHRSVSWYQQTPGQGLQFLFEYFSETQRNKGNFPGRFSGRQFSNSRSEMNVSTLELGDSALYLCASSRLQTVSEQYFGPGTRLTVT.

V gene TRBV6-5 combines with J gene TRBJ2-5, with 7 bases fitting TRBD1. Trimming cost V 8 bases and J 5 bases; bases outside gene matches: 14. The CDR3 length is 15 residues. Per the germline V gene, CDR1 is MNHEY and CDR2 is SVGAGI. The DNA for the CDR3 is TGTGCCAGCCGGTCGCGCGCAGGGGGTGGGGAGACCCAGTACTTC. Residues: CASRSRAGGGETQYF.

The chain joins TRBV4-1 to TRBJ1-5, with a tentative D call TRBD1 (6 bases). The V end was cut by 3 bases, the J end by 7 bases, with 16 bases between. Germline V gene data show CDR1 as MGHRA and CDR2 as YSYEKL. The CDR3 is 15 amino acids. DNA of the CDR3: TGCGCCAGCAGCCAGGGCCGAGGGGGGGAGCAGCCCCAGCATTTT. Translated: CASSQGRGGEQPQHF.

The CDR3 nucleotides read TGTGCCAGCAGCTTACCCGGCAGGTTGGCCCAGTACTTC. Translating gives CASSLPGRLAQYF. The chain links TRBV7-2 to TRBJ2-5; D not resolved. The CDR3 totals 13 residues. The ends were cut back, 2 bases at V and 9 bases at J, with 13 bases in the middle. CDR1 and CDR2 from the germline V gene are SGHTA and FQGNSA.

The DNA of the CDR3 is TGCGCCAGCAGCCAACAAATGGGACAGGGGAACACTGAAGCTTTCTTT. Its translation is CASSQQMGQGNTEAFF. J is TRBJ1-1 and V is TRBV4-3, with TRBD1 matching over 9 bases. V was pared by 2 bases and J by 1 base, with 5 bases of the junction left unmatched. The CDR3 extends over 16 amino acids. Germline CDR1 reads LGHNA; CDR2 reads YSLEER.

The genes are TRBV5-6 and TRBJ1-5; 7 bases match TRBD1. CDR3 size: 14 residues. The V gene end was trimmed by 2 bases and the J gene end by 4 bases; junction bases not matched to a gene: 3. CDR1 and CDR2 (germline): SGHDT, YYEEEE. CDR3 protein: CASSFLGQNQPQHF. DNA of the CDR3: TGTGCCAGCAGCTTTTTGGGACAGAATCAGCCCCAGCATTTT.

The sample holds a few counts of this clone. The rearrangement links TRBV25-1 to TRBJ2-2, with 7 bases that match TRBD1. Per germline, CDR1 MGHDK and CDR2 SYGVNS. J gave up 3 bases and V 5 bases, and 0 bases lay outside the gene matches. This CDR3 has 13 amino acids. DNA for the CDR3: TGTGCCAGCAGTACAGGGGACACCGGGGAGCTGTTTTTT. It codes for CASSTGDTGELFF.

V gene TRBV13 combines with J gene TRBJ2-1; possible D gene TRBD1, 6 bases. The germline CDR1 and CDR2 sequences are PRHDT and FYEKMQ (reference sequence). There are 15 residues in the CDR3. Trimming removed 4 bases at V and 10 bases at J, with 20 bases between. The CDR3 loop is CASSYQGHQFSEQFF. As DNA, the CDR3 is TGTGCCAGCAGCTACCAGGGACACCAATTTTCGGAGCAGTTCTTC.

The chain employs TRBV29-1 and TRBJ2-7; tentatively, D is TRBD2 (7 bases). This CDR3 has 14 amino acids. V shed 5 bases and J shed 5 bases, with 19 bases lying between them. From germline, CDR1 is SQVTM and CDR2 ANQGSEA. CDR3 amino acids: CSVTGTPGGDEQYF. DNA of the CDR3: TGCAGCGTTACCGGGACACCTGGGGGGGACGAGCAGTACTTC.

As concerns this clone: The junction departs from germline at one end; a sequencing error may be responsible. The chain carries TRBV7-9 and TRBJ1-5; D is possibly TRBD1 (5 bases). This CDR3 is 12 amino acids long. CDR1 SEHNR and CDR2 FQNEAQ come from the germline V gene (reference sequence). The CDR3 is CSSSWGDQPQHF. The CDR3 nucleotides are TGTTCCAGCAGCTGGGGGGATCAGCCCCAGCATTTT.

This chain uses TRBV9 with TRBJ1-4, with D possibly matching TRBD1 (6 bases). Germline V lookup: CDR1 SGDLS, CDR2 YYNGEE. The CDR3 covers 13 residues. The ends were cut back, 10 bases at V and 7 bases at J, with 17 bases in the middle. The CDR3 is CASSARDTEKLFF. CDR3 sequence (DNA): TGTGCCTCTAGTGCCCGGGACACTGAAAAACTGTTTTTT.

V gene TRBV18 combines with J gene TRBJ2-1; 11 bases line up with TRBD1. The CDR3 loop spans 16 amino acids. The ends lost 2 bases at V and 3 bases at J; junction bases unmatched: 3. From germline, CDR1 is KGHSH and CDR2 LQKENI. CDR3 coding DNA: TGTGCCAGCTCACCAACTGGGACAGGGGGCTACAATGAGCAGTTCTTC. Amino acid sequence: CASSPTGTGGYNEQFF. Full variable domain (missing parts from reference TRBV18 and TRBJ2-1): NAGVMQNPRHLVRRRGQEARLRCSPMKGHSHVYWYRQLPEEGLKFMVYLQKENIIDESGMPKERFSAEFPKEGPSILRIQQVVRGDSAAYFCASSPTGTGGYNEQFFGPGTRLTVL.

This clone was observed a handful of times. The V call is TRBV4-3, the J call TRBJ2-7; 8 bases are a match to TRBD1. The J segment lost 4 bases and the V segment lost 0 bases, leaving 5 bases of the junction unmatched. The CDR3 has 15 amino acids. Germline-derived CDR1 and CDR2 are LGHNA and YSLEER. In DNA, the CDR3 is TGCGCCAGCAGCCAAGACGGACAGGGAAGTTACGAGCAGTACTTC. Protein product: CASSQDGQGSYEQYF.

In its sample, this clone was seen a few times. The chain couples TRBV15 to TRBJ2-1, with a tentative D call TRBD1 (8 bases). CDR3 length: 15 amino acids. Germline V gene data show CDR1 as LNHNV and CDR2 as YYDKDF (reference sequence). The ends were cut back, 0 bases at V and 10 bases at J, with 16 bases in the middle. The CDR3 DNA follows: TGTGCCACCAGCAGAGATGTGACAGGGGAGGGAGAGCAGTTCTTC. Translating gives CATSRDVTGEGEQFF.

The chain recombines TRBV30 with TRBJ1-4; TRBD1 matches at 8 bases. CDR1 is GTSNPN and CDR2 is SVGIG in the germline V gene (reference sequence). The V segment lost 4 bases and the J segment 0 bases; nucleotides outside the gene matches: 4. The CDR3 totals 15 residues. Written as DNA, the CDR3 is TGTGCCTGGAATCCGGGACAGGCAACTAATGAAAAACTGTTTTTT. It translates to CAWNPGQATNEKLFF. Drawing the rest from reference TRBV30 and TRBJ1-4, the complete variable domain is SQTIHQWPATLVQPVGSPLSLECTVEGTSNPNLYWYRQAAGRGLQLLFYSVGIGQISSEVPQNLSASRPQDRQFILSSKKLLLSDSGFYLCAWNPGQATNEKLFFGSGTQLSVL.

The J gene is TRBJ1-1, the V gene TRBV6-4, with 8 bases that match TRBD1. J lost 3 bases, V lost 9 bases, and 12 bases had no gene match. The CDR3 is 15 residues long. Germline-derived CDR1 and CDR2 are MRHNA and SNTAGT. The CDR3 loop reads CASKLTGEGHTEAFF. The CDR3 DNA is TGTGCCAGTAAATTGACAGGGGAGGGTCACACTGAAGCTTTCTTT.

This clone has only a few counts. The chain combines TRBV19 with TRBJ2-6; D uncertain. The CDR3 spans 19 residues. The V end was cut by 3 bases, the J end by 0 bases, with 18 bases between. The germline gives CDR1 LNHDA, CDR2 SQIVND (reference sequence). The CDR3 bases are TGTGCCAGTAGTATCTGGTTAAGCTCCGGTTACTCTGGGGCCAACGTCCTGACTTTC. As protein: CASSIWLSSGYSGANVLTF.

CDR3 loop: CASSRTGRYNEQFF. CDR3 sequence (DNA): TGTGCCAGCAGCAGGACAGGCCGGTACAATGAGCAGTTCTTC. This chain joins TRBV6-6 and TRBJ2-1; TRBD1 agrees at 7 bases. Germline V gives CDR1 MNHNY, CDR2 SVGAGI (reference sequence). The CDR3 is made up of 14 amino acids. Germline trimming cut 6 bases from V and 4 bases from J; bases unmatched to any gene: 6.

This clone was seen only a few times. This rearrangement joins TRBV20-1 to TRBJ1-1; TRBD1 is a possible D gene (5 bases). This CDR3 is built from 11 residues. V was cut by 8 bases and J by 8 bases, with 15 bases left in between. CDR1 DFQATT and CDR2 SNEGSKA come from the germline V gene (reference sequence). The CDR3 protein is CSTRRGREAFF. The CDR3 DNA follows: TGCAGTACCCGAAGGGGAAGGGAAGCTTTCTTT.

The V and J genes are TRBV29-1 and TRBJ1-3; D is undetermined. Germline assignment: CDR1 SQVTM and CDR2 ANQGSEA. The CDR3 runs to 13 residues. The ends were cut back, 7 bases at V and 4 bases at J, with 14 bases in the middle. The DNA for the CDR3 is TGCAGCGCTGAGACATTGGCCGGAAACACCATATATTTT. This codes for CSAETLAGNTIYF.

The J gene is TRBJ2-2, the V gene TRBV5-6; possibly TRBD1 for D (5 bases). The CDR3 covers 14 residues. Per germline, CDR1 SGHDT and CDR2 YYEEEE. V gave up 1 base and J gave up 6 bases, with 10 bases separating them. CDR3 in DNA: TGTGCCAGCAGCTTGCCAGGGTATCCCGGGGAGCTGTTTTTT. Protein sequence: CASSLPGYPGELFF.

V usage is TRBV13 and J usage is TRBJ2-5; D possibly corresponds to TRBD1 (6 bases). Trimming shortened V by 5 bases and J by 5 bases, and 12 bases separated the two germline ends. Germline assignment: CDR1 PRHDT and CDR2 FYEKMQ (reference sequence). The CDR3 is 13 amino acids. CDR3 in amino acids: CASSPERGETQYF. CDR3 DNA: TGTGCCAGCAGCCCGGAGAGGGGGGAGACCCAGTACTTC. The whole variable domain, filled in from reference TRBV13 and TRBJ2-5, reads AAGVIQSPRHLIKEKRETATLKCYPIPRHDTVYWYQQGPGQDPQFLISFYEKMQSDKGSIPDRFSAQQFSDYHSELNMSSLELGDSALYFCASSPERGETQYFGPGTRLLVL.

The CDR3 region is CASSLRGGHGGYTF. CDR3 sequence (DNA): TGCGCCAGCAGCTTGCGCGGGGGGCATGGAGGCTACACCTTC. The chain links TRBV5-1 to TRBJ1-2, with D maybe TRBD1 (6 bases). The CDR3 covers 14 residues. Per the germline V gene, CDR1 is SGHRS and CDR2 is YFSETQ. Trimming shortened V by 1 base and J by 8 bases, and 15 bases separated the two germline ends.